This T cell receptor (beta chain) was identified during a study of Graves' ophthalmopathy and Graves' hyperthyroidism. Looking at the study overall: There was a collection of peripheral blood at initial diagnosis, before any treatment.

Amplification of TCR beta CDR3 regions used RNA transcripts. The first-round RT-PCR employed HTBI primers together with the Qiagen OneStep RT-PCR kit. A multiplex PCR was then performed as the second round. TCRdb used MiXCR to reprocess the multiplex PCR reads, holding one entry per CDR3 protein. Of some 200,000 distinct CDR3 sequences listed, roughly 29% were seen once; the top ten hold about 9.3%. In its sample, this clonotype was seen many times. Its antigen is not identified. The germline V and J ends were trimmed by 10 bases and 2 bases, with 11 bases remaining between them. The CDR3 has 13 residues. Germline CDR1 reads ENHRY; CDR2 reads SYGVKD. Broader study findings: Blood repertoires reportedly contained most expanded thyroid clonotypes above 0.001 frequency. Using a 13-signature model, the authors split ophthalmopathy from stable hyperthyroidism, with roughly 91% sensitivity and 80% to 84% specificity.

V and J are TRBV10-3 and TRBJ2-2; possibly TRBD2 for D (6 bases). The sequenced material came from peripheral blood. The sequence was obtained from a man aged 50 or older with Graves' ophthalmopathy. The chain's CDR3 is CATLGGNTGELFF. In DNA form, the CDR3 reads TGTGCCACCCTGGGGGGAAACACCGGGGAGCTGTTTTTT.